This T cell receptor (beta chain) was observed in a study of cytomegalovirus exposure and HLA in healthy donors. Study overall: Unique TCRs from HLA-typed donors, approximately 80 million of them, were held in an early data release. The study's findings and limits: Equally common other TCR beta chains were less clonally expanded than HLA-associated ones, a later analysis found. A link between a missense DCLRE1C variant and TCR beta V- and J-gene trimming emerged from a later analysis.

Germline CDR1 is SGHTS and CDR2 is YDEGEE. This CDR3 contains 16 residues. V lost 4 bases and J lost 5, with 19 bases in between. PCR was performed using 60 Vbeta and 13 Jbeta primers. TCRdb keeps only in-frame clones here, not all; method: immunoSEQ multiplex PCR. The table records 130,000 or so clones, about 81% of them present only once. Sampled while nominally healthy, donors likely had unrecorded immune exposures. A word on this clone: As yet, its antigen is unknown.

The sequencing input was PBMCs. This chain links TRBV5-8 with TRBJ1-5; weak D call: TRBD1 (6 bases). The origin of this receptor is a woman aged 50 to 60 in good health and CMV-seropositive. The CDR3 reads CASSLGDRAGDQPQHF. The DNA for the CDR3 is TGTGCCAGCAGCCTAGGGGATAGGGCAGGGGATCAGCCCCAGCATTTT.